A selection of T cell receptor beta chains follows, all from one sample in a study of T-cell reconstitution after alpha-beta-depleted transplantation in children. TCRdb re-analysed the PCR reads in MiXCR, keeping a single row per CDR3 protein. The sample lists some 220,000 distinct CDR3 sequences, roughly 9% occurring once. Sample: PBMCs from the stem cell graft donor, taken from the stem cell graft. The receptor set was obtained from a human donor who donated a stem cell graft to a child with acute lymphoblastic leukemia. Both conserved end residues are trimmed from each CDR3.

CDR3	length	V
SVSHQETQY	9	TRBV29-1
ASSLAGVGTDTQY	13	TRBV5-1
ASSWGGMGPDTQY	13	TRBV5-1
ATRENWDTQY	10	TRBV15
ASSFITRLETQY	12	TRBV5-6
AIRTGTGRYNEQF	13	TRBV10-3
ASSLASGRGNTIY	13	TRBV7-2
ASSRQGGGTGELF	13	TRBV2
ASSPQGARVTQY	12	TRBV27
ASKDSYGWYTEAF	13	TRBV6-2/TRBV6-3
SALFQGIQPQH	11	TRBV20-1
ASSPRPWLKRGNTIY	15	TRBV4-1
SAREPGTANEKLF	13	TRBV20-1
ASSEGRQGPSMDTEAF	16	TRBV2
ASSFTAKSNQPQH	13	TRBV5-6
ASSASVGSDTQY	12	TRBV3-1
ASRGDRGPNQPQH	13	TRBV6-1
ASSSDSTTNEKLF	13	TRBV6-2/TRBV6-3
VSSLGSQETQY	11	TRBV5-4
SAREGAGNTIY	11	TRBV20-1
AWSGEWNTEAF	11	TRBV30
ATSAPGDQPQH	11	TRBV24-1
ASSVRGSSTDTQY	13	TRBV9
ASSLGLRTGELF	12	TRBV7-2
SVVGSGYNEQF	11	TRBV29-1